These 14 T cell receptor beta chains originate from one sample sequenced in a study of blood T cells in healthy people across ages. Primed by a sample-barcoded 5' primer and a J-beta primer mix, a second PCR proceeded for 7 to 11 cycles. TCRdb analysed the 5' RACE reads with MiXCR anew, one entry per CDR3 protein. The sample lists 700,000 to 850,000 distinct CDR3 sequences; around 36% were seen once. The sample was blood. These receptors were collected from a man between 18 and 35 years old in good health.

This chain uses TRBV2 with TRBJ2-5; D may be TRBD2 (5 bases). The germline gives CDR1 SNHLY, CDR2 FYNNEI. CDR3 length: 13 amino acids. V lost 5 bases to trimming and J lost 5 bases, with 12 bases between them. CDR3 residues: CASSMAREETQYF. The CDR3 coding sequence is TGTGCCAGCAGTATGGCTAGGGAGGAGACCCAGTACTTC.

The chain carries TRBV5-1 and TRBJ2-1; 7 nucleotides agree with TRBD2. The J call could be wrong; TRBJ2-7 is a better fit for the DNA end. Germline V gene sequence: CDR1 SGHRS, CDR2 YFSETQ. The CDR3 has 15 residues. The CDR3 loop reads CASSFGGEDYNEQYF. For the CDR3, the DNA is TGCGCCAGCAGCTTTGGGGGGGAGGACTACAATGAGCAGTACTTC.

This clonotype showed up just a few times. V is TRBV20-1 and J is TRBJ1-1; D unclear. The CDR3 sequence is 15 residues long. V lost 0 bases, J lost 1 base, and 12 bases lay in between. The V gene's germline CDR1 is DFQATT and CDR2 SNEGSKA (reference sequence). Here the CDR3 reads CSARDRALSNTEAFF. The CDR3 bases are TGCAGTGCTAGAGATCGGGCCCTCTCGAACACTGAAGCTTTCTTT.

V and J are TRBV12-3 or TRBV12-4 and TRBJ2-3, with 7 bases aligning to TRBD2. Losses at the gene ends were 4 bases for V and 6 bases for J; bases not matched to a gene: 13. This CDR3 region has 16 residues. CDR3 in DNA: TGTGCCAGCAGTTATGGGATGGGAGGGACGGCCGATACGCAGTATTTT. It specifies CASSYGMGGTADTQYF.

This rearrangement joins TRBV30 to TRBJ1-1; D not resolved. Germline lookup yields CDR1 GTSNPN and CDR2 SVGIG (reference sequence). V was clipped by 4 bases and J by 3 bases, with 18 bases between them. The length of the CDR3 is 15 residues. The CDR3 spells CAWTSGGIGYTEAFF. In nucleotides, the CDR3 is TGTGCCTGGACCTCGGGCGGAATAGGGTACACTGAAGCTTTCTTT.

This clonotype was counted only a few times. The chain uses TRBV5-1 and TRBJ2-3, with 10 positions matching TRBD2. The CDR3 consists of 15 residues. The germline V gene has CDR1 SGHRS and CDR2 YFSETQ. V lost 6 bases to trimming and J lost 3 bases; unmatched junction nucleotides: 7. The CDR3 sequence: CASTTGTSATDTQYF. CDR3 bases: TGCGCCAGCACAACCGGGACTAGCGCGACAGATACGCAGTATTTT.

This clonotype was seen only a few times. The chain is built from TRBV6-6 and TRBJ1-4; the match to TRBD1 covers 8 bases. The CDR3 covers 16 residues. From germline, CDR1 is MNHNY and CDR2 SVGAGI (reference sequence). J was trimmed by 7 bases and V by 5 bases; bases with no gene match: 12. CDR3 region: CASSPPTGGRGEKLFF. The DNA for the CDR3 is TGTGCCAGCAGTCCCCCAACAGGGGGAAGAGGTGAAAAACTGTTTTTT.

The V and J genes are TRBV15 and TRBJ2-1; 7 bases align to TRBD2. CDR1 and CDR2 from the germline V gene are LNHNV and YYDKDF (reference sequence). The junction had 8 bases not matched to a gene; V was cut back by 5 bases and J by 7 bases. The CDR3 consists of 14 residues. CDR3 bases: TGTGCCACCAGCGGGGATCTAGCGGAAAATGAGCAGTTCTTC. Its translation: CATSGDLAENEQFF. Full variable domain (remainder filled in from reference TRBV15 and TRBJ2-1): DAMVIQNPRYQVTQFGKPVTLSCSQTLNHNVMYWYQQKSSQAPKLLFHYYDKDFNNEADTPDNFQSRRPNTSFCFLDIRSPGLGDTAMYLCATSGDLAENEQFFGPGTRLTVL.

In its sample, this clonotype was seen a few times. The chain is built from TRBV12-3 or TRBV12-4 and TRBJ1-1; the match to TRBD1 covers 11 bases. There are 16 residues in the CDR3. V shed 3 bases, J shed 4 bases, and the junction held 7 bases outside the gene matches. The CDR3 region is CASSFGTGGISTEAFF. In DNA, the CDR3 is TGTGCCAGCAGTTTCGGGACAGGGGGAATCAGCACTGAAGCTTTCTTT.

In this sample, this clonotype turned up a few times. The CDR3 DNA follows: TGTGCCAGCAGTGTACGGGTAGAGACCCAGTACTTC. This sequence encodes CASSVRVETQYF. The rearrangement links TRBV2 to TRBJ2-5; no definite D call. Trimming cost V 4 bases and J 4 bases, with 7 bases left between them. Germline lookup yields CDR1 SNHLY and CDR2 FYNNEI. CDR3 length: 12 residues.

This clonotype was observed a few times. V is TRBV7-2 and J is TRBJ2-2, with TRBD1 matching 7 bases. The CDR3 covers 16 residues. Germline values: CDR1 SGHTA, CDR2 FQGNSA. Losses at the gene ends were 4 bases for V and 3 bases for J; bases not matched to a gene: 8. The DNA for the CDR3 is TGTGCCAGCAGCTCGAACAGGGGCACGTACACCGGGGAGCTGTTTTTT. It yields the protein CASSSNRGTYTGELFF.

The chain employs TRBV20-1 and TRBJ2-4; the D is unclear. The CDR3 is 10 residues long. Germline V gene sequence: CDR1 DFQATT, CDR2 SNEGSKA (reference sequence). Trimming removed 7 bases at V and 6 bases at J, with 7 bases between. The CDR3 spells CSGLLNIQYF. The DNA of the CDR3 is TGCAGTGGACTTTTAAACATTCAGTACTTC.

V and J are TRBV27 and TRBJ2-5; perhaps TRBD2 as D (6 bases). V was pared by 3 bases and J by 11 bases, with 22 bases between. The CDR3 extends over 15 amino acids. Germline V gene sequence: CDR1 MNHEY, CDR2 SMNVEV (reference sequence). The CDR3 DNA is TGTGCCAGCAGTTTCACGACTAGATTGGGCAATGAGCAGTACTTC. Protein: CASSFTTRLGNEQYF.

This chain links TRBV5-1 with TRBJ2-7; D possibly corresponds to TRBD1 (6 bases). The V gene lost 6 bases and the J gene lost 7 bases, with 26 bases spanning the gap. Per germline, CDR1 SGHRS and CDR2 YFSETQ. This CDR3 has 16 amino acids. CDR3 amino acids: CASTSAGTRLNNEQYF. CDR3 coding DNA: TGCGCCAGCACTTCAGCCGGGACAAGATTAAACAATGAGCAGTACTTC.